The entry below describes one T cell receptor (beta chain). Antigen unknown. This record belongs to a study of siplizumab effects on memory and regulatory T cells. General study findings and limits: Mappable alloreactive CD4+ clones were on average 68.8% Treg-derived with siplizumab, 26.9% in controls. Roughly 75-96% of proliferating clones (CD4+ or CD8+) could not be assigned a naive or memory phenotype. The drug siplizumab significantly decreased the alloreactive sequences that could be traced to unstimulated CD4+ memory cells. Most alloreactive clones went unmapped to unstimulated subsets; only a minor fraction mapped.

Germline CDR1 is SGHRS and CDR2 is YFSETQ. The CDR3 covers 15 residues. The germline V and J ends were trimmed by 0 bases and 8 bases, with 15 bases remaining between them. The table came from immunoSEQ multiplex PCR; TCRdb's copy has only in-frame clones and leaves some out. Here the sample spans about 120,000 clones, approximately 92% being singletons. Sequenced: CD4+ T cells sorted from blood. J is TRBJ2-1 and V is TRBV5-1; perhaps TRBD1 as D (6 bases). This receptor was taken from a human donor in good health. The CDR3 loop reads CASSLAAYRADEQFF. CDR3 bases: TGCGCCAGCAGCTTGGCAGCGTACAGGGCCGATGAGCAGTTCTTC.